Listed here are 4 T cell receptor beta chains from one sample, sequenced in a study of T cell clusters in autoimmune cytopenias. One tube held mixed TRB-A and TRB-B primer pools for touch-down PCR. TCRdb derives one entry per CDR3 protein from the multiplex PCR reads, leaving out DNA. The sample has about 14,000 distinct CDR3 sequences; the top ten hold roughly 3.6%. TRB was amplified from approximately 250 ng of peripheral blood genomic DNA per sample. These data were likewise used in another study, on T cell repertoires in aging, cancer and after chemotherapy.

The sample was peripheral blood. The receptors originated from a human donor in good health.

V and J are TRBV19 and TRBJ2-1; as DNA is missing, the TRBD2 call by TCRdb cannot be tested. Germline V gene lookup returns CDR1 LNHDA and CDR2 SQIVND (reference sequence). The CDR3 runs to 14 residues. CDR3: CASSITSGGDEQFF.

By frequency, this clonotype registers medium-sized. The CDR3 reads CASRLTGSTDTQYF. V and J are TRBV19 and TRBJ2-3; TCRdb returns TRBD1, unconfirmable since there is no DNA. Germline lookup yields CDR1 LNHDA and CDR2 SQIVND (reference sequence). The CDR3 runs to 14 residues.

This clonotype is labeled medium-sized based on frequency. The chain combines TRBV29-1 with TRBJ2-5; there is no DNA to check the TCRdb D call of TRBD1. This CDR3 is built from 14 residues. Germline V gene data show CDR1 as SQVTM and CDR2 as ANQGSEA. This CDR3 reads CSAMEPDREETQYF.

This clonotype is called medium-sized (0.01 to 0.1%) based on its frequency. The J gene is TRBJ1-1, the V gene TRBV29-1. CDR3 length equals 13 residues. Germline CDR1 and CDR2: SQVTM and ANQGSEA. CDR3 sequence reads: CSVVDVGDTEAFF. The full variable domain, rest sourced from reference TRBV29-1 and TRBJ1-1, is SAVISQKPSRDICQRGTSLTIQCQVDSQVTMMFWYRQQPGQSLTLIATANQGSEATYESGFVIDKFPISRPNLTFSTLTVSNMSPEDSSIYLCSVVDVGDTEAFFGQGTRLTVV.